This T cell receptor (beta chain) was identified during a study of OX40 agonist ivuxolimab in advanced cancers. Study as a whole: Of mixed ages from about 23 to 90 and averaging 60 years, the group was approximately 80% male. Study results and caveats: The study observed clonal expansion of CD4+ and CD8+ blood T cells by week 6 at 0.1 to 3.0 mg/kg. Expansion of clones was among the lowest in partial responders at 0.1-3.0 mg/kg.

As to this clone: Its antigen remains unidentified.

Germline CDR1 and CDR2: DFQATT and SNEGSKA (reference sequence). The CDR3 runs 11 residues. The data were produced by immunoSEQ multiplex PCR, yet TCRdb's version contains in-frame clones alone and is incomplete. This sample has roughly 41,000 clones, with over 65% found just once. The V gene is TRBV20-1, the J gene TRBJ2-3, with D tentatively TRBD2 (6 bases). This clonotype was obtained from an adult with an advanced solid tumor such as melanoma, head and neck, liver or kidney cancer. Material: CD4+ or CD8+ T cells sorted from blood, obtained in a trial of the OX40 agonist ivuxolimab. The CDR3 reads CRADYTDTQYF. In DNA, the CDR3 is TGCAGGGCGGACTACACAGATACGCAGTATTTT.